This entry lists 32 T cell receptor beta chains sequenced from one sample in a study of CXCR3-negative and CXCR3-positive naive CD8 T cells. UMI labels and 5' RACE were used to prepare the TRB cDNA libraries. TCRdb re-called the 5' RACE reads and catalogs CDR3 proteins one per entry, DNA excluded. The sample has under 85,000 distinct CDR3 sequences; the top ten hold over 1.3%. The sequenced sample consisted of naive CXCR3- CD8+ T cells from blood. The subset here: CD45RO-CCR7+CD27+CD95- naive CD8+ T cells lacking CXCR3 (TNR3-). All receptors come from a human donor in good health. Some clones in this sample may be carry-over from other donors' samples.

This chain links TRBV6-2 or TRBV6-3 with TRBJ2-7; without DNA, the TCRdb call of TRBD2 cannot be checked. Germline assignment: CDR1 MNHEY and CDR2 SVGEGT. The CDR3 is 15 amino acids. This CDR3 reads CALTGLAGEPYEQYF.

The chain carries TRBV6-5 and TRBJ1-2; TCRdb outputs TRBD1, but without DNA this stays unchecked. Germline assignment: CDR1 MNHEY and CDR2 SVGAGI. The CDR3 covers 13 residues. The CDR3 spells CASTGSPDYGYTF.

The genes are TRBV5-4 and TRBJ2-7; TCRdb names TRBD2, which stays unverified in the absence of DNA. The CDR3 runs 13 residues. Germline V gene sequence: CDR1 SGHNT, CDR2 YYREEE (reference sequence). The CDR3: CASSLTRGYEQYF.

The chain links TRBV6-1 to TRBJ1-1; TCRdb names TRBD1, which stays unverified in the absence of DNA. The CDR3 spans 12 residues. Germline values: CDR1 MNHNS, CDR2 SASEGT. The CDR3 loop reads CASSFGATEAFF.

The chain is built from TRBV5-1 and TRBJ1-6; the TCRdb call, TRBD1, lacks DNA for checking. CDR3 length equals 15 residues. Germline V gene lookup returns CDR1 SGHRS and CDR2 YFSETQ. The CDR3 loop is CASSLEETGFQPLHF.

The chain is built from TRBV15 and TRBJ1-5. Germline V gives CDR1 LNHNV, CDR2 YYDKDF (reference sequence). This CDR3 has 14 residues. CDR3 in amino acids: CATSRDVSNQPQHF.

The V call is TRBV4-3, the J call TRBJ1-2; TCRdb reports TRBD1, a call that lacks DNA to check it against. In germline, CDR1 is LGHNA, CDR2 YSLEER. The CDR3 extends over 15 amino acids. The CDR3 loop is CASSPRAGVTYGYTF.

The rearrangement links TRBV7-9 to TRBJ2-1. CDR1 is SEHNR and CDR2 is FQNEAQ in the germline V gene (reference sequence). The CDR3 contains 12 residues. The CDR3 spells CASIQQGNEQFF.

V and J are TRBV15 and TRBJ2-7; the D gene TCRdb calls, TRBD1, cannot be checked with no DNA. Germline-derived CDR1 and CDR2 are LNHNV and YYDKDF (reference sequence). There are 16 residues in the CDR3. The CDR3 region is CATSRGARGPSYEQYF.

The rearrangement joins TRBV7-9 to TRBJ2-1. The CDR3 extends over 12 amino acids. Looked up from germline, CDR1 is SEHNR and CDR2 is FQNEAQ (reference sequence). CDR3 protein: CASLRTDNEQFF.

This clonotype shows up as medium-sized by frequency. The rearrangement links TRBV12-3 or TRBV12-4 to TRBJ1-6. The CDR3 length is 15 residues. Here the CDR3 reads CASSPRGGYNSPLHF.

The V call is TRBV21-1, the J call TRBJ2-7; TCRdb indicates TRBD1, and absent DNA this call remains unverified. TRBV21-1 is assigned pseudogene status. This CDR3 has 18 residues. The CDR3 reads CASSKPHLGTGYVDEQYF.

The rearrangement links TRBV4-3 to TRBJ1-6. The CDR3 runs 12 residues. Germline V gene data show CDR1 as LGHNA and CDR2 as YSLEER. CDR3 in amino acids: CASRWGNSPLHF.

The chain uses TRBV6-5 and TRBJ2-7; checking the TCRdb D call of TRBD1 is not possible without DNA. The CDR3 runs to 15 residues. CDR1 and CDR2 (germline): MNHEY, SVGAGI. The CDR3 here is CASSSRTGLSYEQYF.

The chain combines TRBV20-1 with TRBJ1-1; TCRdb gives TRBD1 as the D gene, but with no DNA this cannot be confirmed. This CDR3 has 15 amino acids. Germline loops: CDR1 DFQATT, CDR2 SNEGSKA (reference sequence). CDR3 amino acids: CSARAPDSWGTEAFF.

This chain's CDR3 is CASSQQGTTFSYNSPLHF. This chain links TRBV7-9 with TRBJ1-6; TCRdb lists TRBD1, though no DNA is available to test this call. The CDR3 is 18 amino acids. Germline V gene data show CDR1 as SEHNR and CDR2 as FQNEAQ (reference sequence).

V usage is TRBV15 and J usage is TRBJ1-5. There are 15 residues in the CDR3. The V gene's germline CDR1 is LNHNV and CDR2 YYDKDF (reference sequence). CDR3 in amino acids: CATSTSGEGRQPQHF.

The chain is built from TRBV29-1 and TRBJ2-2; TCRdb returns TRBD2, unconfirmable since there is no DNA. The CDR3 runs 12 residues. Germline CDR1 and CDR2: SQVTM and ANQGSEA. The CDR3 sequence is CSALDITGELFF.

CDR3 amino acids: CAWSVGPNEQFF. V is TRBV30 and J is TRBJ2-1; TCRdb lists TRBD2, though no DNA is available to test this call. Germline CDR1 reads GTSNPN; CDR2 reads SVGIG (reference sequence). The CDR3 runs to 12 residues.

The chain joins TRBV5-5 to TRBJ1-1. CDR1 and CDR2 from the germline V gene are SGHKS and YYEKEE (reference sequence). The CDR3 loop spans 13 amino acids. CDR3 protein: CASSIGLNTEAFF.

This CDR3 is CASSTEPGQYNSPLHF. The J gene is TRBJ1-6, the V gene TRBV7-9; the D gene TCRdb calls, TRBD1, cannot be checked with no DNA. Germline CDR1 SEHNR, CDR2 FQNEAQ (reference sequence). This CDR3 region has 16 residues.

The V and J genes are TRBV29-1 and TRBJ2-3. CDR1 SQVTM and CDR2 ANQGSEA come from the germline V gene. This CDR3 region has 13 residues. The CDR3 region is CSVEGTTPDTQYF.

The rearrangement links TRBV3-1 to TRBJ1-1. This CDR3 comprises 14 residues. Germline V gene data show CDR1 as LGHDT and CDR2 as YNNKEL (reference sequence). The CDR3 loop reads CASSQQHGNTEAFF.

This chain uses TRBV6-6 with TRBJ2-5. There are 12 residues in the CDR3. CDR1 and CDR2 from the germline V gene are MNHNY and SVGAGI (reference sequence). The CDR3 sequence is CASSFLQETQYF.

The CDR3 sequence is CASGYGGNTDTQYF. The chain recombines TRBV27 with TRBJ2-3; checking the TCRdb D call of TRBD1 is not possible without DNA. Germline CDR1 is MNHEY and CDR2 is SMNVEV (reference sequence). The length of the CDR3 is 14 residues.

The CDR3 loop is CASSKMGQGTQPQHF. This chain links TRBV21-1 with TRBJ1-5; with no DNA, the TCRdb D assignment of TRBD1 cannot be verified. TRBV21-1 is labeled a pseudogene. The CDR3 spans 15 residues.

The chain is built from TRBV29-1 and TRBJ2-2. The CDR3 spans 14 residues. Germline loops: CDR1 SQVTM, CDR2 ANQGSEA. CDR3 in amino acids: CSVAGLANTGELFF.

The CDR3 spells CASSIFSGKTDTQYF. This sequence joins TRBV28 and TRBJ2-3; TCRdb proposes TRBD2, but this gene call is untestable without DNA. CDR1 is MDHEN, CDR2 SYDVKM, per germline. The CDR3 sequence is 15 residues long. Combining the CDR3 with reference TRBV28 and TRBJ2-3 gives the whole variable domain DVKVTQSSRYLVKRTGEKVFLECVQDMDHENMFWYRQDPGLGLRLIYFSYDVKMKEKGDIPEGYSVSREKKERFSLILESASTNQTSMYLCASSIFSGKTDTQYFGPGTRLTVL.

The chain's CDR3 is CASSGGGNQPQHF. The chain employs TRBV25-1 and TRBJ1-5; TCRdb's D call, TRBD1, is unchecked because there is no DNA. CDR3 length equals 13 residues. Germline CDR1 and CDR2: MGHDK and SYGVNS.

CDR3 region: CAISDLEGGYYGYTF. The V gene is TRBV10-3, the J gene TRBJ1-2; the D call from TCRdb, TRBD1, cannot be confirmed without DNA. CDR1 is ENHRY and CDR2 is SYGVKD in the germline V gene. This CDR3 contains 15 residues.

The chain joins TRBV6-2 or TRBV6-3 to TRBJ1-1; the D gene TCRdb calls, TRBD1, cannot be checked with no DNA. CDR1 is MNHEY and CDR2 is SVGEGT in the germline V gene. The CDR3 length is 14 residues. CDR3 protein: CASSYEGASTEAFF.

V usage is TRBV29-1 and J usage is TRBJ1-2. The CDR3 runs 14 residues. Looked up from germline, CDR1 is SQVTM and CDR2 is ANQGSEA. The CDR3 loop reads CSVEVVRGGDGYTF.